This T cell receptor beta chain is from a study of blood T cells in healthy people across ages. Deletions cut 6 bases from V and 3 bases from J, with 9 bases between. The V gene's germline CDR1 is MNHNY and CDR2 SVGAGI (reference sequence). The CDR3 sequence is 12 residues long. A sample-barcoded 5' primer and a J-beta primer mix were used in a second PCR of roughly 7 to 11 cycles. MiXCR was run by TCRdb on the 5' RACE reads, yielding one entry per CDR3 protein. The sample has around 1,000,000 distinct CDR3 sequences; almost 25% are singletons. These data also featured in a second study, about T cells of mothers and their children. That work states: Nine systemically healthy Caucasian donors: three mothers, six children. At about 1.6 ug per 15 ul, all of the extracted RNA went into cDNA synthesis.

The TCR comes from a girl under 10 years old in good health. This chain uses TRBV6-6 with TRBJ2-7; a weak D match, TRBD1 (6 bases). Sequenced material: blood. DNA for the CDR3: TGTGCCAGCAGGTCGGACAGCTACGAGCAGTACTTC. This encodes CASRSDSYEQYF.